Following are 14 T cell receptor beta chains from one sample sequenced in a study of blood T cell repertoires in COVID-19. Libraries were prepared by immunoSEQ multiplex PCR; TCRdb keeps only in-frame clonotypes and omits some of them. Among approximately 390,000 clones, around nine tenths were seen once, and the ten largest hold roughly a tenth. Material for sequencing was PBMCs or T cells enriched from blood (not recorded which). The receptors here all came from a woman between 50 and 59 years old who had recovered from COVID-19.

The chain joins TRBV5-1 to TRBJ2-3, with TRBD1 identical over 11 bases. J was trimmed by 3 bases and V by 3 bases; bases with no gene match: 6. This CDR3 has 16 amino acids. Germline V gene sequence: CDR1 SGHRS, CDR2 YFSETQ. The CDR3 region is CASSSGQGAGTDTQYF. Written as DNA, the CDR3 is TGCGCCAGCAGCTCAGGACAGGGGGCCGGGACAGATACGCAGTATTTT.

This chain joins TRBV27 and TRBJ1-1; 8 nucleotides align to TRBD1. This CDR3 has 13 residues. Germline V gives CDR1 MNHEY, CDR2 SMNVEV (reference sequence). Losses at the gene ends were 8 bases for V and 6 bases for J; bases not matched to a gene: 8. CDR3 in amino acids: CASGDLDRAEAFF. The CDR3 DNA reads as TGTGCCAGCGGGGACCTGGACAGGGCTGAAGCTTTCTTT.

This sequence joins TRBV7-9 and TRBJ2-5; a weak D match, TRBD1 (6 bases). The germline V gene has CDR1 SEHNR and CDR2 FQNEAQ (reference sequence). V was cut by 0 bases and J by 1 base, with 6 bases left in between. The CDR3 runs to 14 residues. CDR3 residues: CASSLAGAQETQYF. CDR3 in DNA: TGTGCCAGCAGCTTAGCGGGGGCCCAAGAGACCCAGTACTTC.

This clone has only a few counts. The V call is TRBV19, the J call TRBJ2-2; 11 nucleotides match TRBD2. The CDR3 has 15 amino acids. V lost 6 bases and J lost 3; bases outside the gene matches: 3. Germline CDR1 LNHDA, CDR2 SQIVND (reference sequence). The CDR3: CASRVSGGDTGELFF. Written as DNA, the CDR3 is TGTGCCAGTAGGGTTAGCGGGGGGGACACCGGGGAGCTGTTTTTT.

The chain is built from TRBV30 and TRBJ2-1; 8 positions match TRBD2. The V and J ends lost 3 bases and 6 bases, in that order; junction bases with no gene match: 10. The CDR3 totals 15 residues. Per the germline V gene, CDR1 is GTSNPN and CDR2 is SVGIG (reference sequence). CDR3 nucleotides: TGTGCCTGGAGACGGCCGGGGGGGCGCCGCAATGAGCAGTTCTTC. Residues: CAWRRPGGRRNEQFF. The complete variable domain, with remaining parts taken from reference TRBV30 and TRBJ2-1, reads SQTIHQWPATLVQPVGSPLSLECTVEGTSNPNLYWYRQAAGRGLQLLFYSVGIGQISSEVPQNLSASRPQDRQFILSSKKLLLSDSGFYLCAWRRPGGRRNEQFFGPGTRLTVL.

The chain employs TRBV6-2 or TRBV6-3 and TRBJ2-2; D possibly corresponds to TRBD2 (6 bases). From germline, CDR1 is MNHEY and CDR2 SVGEGT. V lost 4 bases to trimming and J lost 6 bases, with 18 bases between them. This CDR3 region has 16 residues. CDR3 sequence: CASSWGETGVPGELFF. CDR3 DNA: TGTGCCAGCAGTTGGGGGGAGACGGGGGTTCCCGGGGAGCTGTTTTTT.

The chain carries TRBV19 and TRBJ1-6; TRBD1 matches at 8 bases. V lost 3 bases, J lost 8 bases, and 9 bases stayed unmatched. CDR3 size: 16 residues. CDR1 and CDR2 from the germline V gene are LNHDA and SQIVND (reference sequence). CDR3 DNA sequence: TGTGCCAGTAGTATTGGTGTCGGGACAGGATATTCACCCCTCCACTTT. This translates into CASSIGVGTGYSPLHF.

The V and J genes are TRBV7-9 and TRBJ1-5; D gene unclear. CDR1 SEHNR and CDR2 FQNEAQ come from the germline V gene (reference sequence). V lost 10 bases to trimming and J lost 4 bases, with 11 bases between them. CDR3 length equals 12 residues. CDR3 region: CATSNQNQPQHF. The CDR3 DNA reads as TGTGCCACCTCTAATCAAAATCAGCCCCAGCATTTT.

The J gene is TRBJ2-5, the V gene TRBV28; weak D call: TRBD1 (5 bases). The germline V and J ends were trimmed by 2 bases and 2 bases, with 9 bases remaining between them. CDR1 is MDHEN and CDR2 is SYDVKM in the germline V gene. The CDR3 runs 14 residues. The CDR3 DNA follows: TGTGCCAGCAGTTTAGACAGCGTGCAAGAGACCCAGTACTTC. Translation gives CASSLDSVQETQYF.

This clone appeared a single time. The J gene is TRBJ2-3, the V gene TRBV20-1; D unclear. V was clipped by 3 bases and J by 9 bases, with 13 bases between them. The CDR3 covers 12 residues. From germline, CDR1 is DFQATT and CDR2 SNEGSKA (reference sequence). The CDR3 DNA is TGCAGTGCTAGTTCTCGTACTTCGACGCAGTATTTT. It yields the protein CSASSRTSTQYF.

There are many counts of this clone. The CDR3, as DNA: TGCGCCAGCAGTGGGCCTTCAACTAGCGGGGGGTCCTCCTACAATGAGCAGTTCTTC. Its protein is CASSGPSTSGGSSYNEQFF. The chain uses TRBV10-2 and TRBJ2-1; 12 bases are a match to TRBD2. The junction had 10 bases not matched to a gene; V was cut back by 4 bases and J by 0 bases. CDR3 length: 19 residues. Germline-derived CDR1 and CDR2 are WSHSY and SAAADI.

The rearrangement links TRBV4-1 to TRBJ1-3; perhaps TRBD1 as D (6 bases). Germline assignment: CDR1 MGHRA and CDR2 YSYEKL. This CDR3 is built from 15 residues. V lost 1 base and J lost 4, with 11 bases in between. CDR3 in DNA: TGCGCCAGCAGCCAAGGGCAGGGGCTCGGAAACACCATATATTTT. Translating gives CASSQGQGLGNTIYF.

The V gene is TRBV19, the J gene TRBJ1-5, with D possibly being TRBD1 (5 bases). Trimming took off 5 bases at V and 0 bases at J, with 8 bases between the two ends. CDR1 is LNHDA and CDR2 is SQIVND in the germline V gene (reference sequence). The CDR3 spans 14 residues. The CDR3 DNA is TGTGCCAGTAGTTGGGGCCGTAGCAATCAGCCCCAGCATTTT. It yields the protein CASSWGRSNQPQHF. Full variable domain (missing parts from reference TRBV19 and TRBJ1-5): DGGITQSPKYLFRKEGQNVTLSCEQNLNHDAMYWYRQDPGQGLRLIYYSQIVNDFQKGDIAEGYSVSREKKESFPLTVTSAQKNPTAFYLCASSWGRSNQPQHFGDGTRLSIL.

The chain is built from TRBV18 and TRBJ1-1; 10 bases match TRBD1. Germline CDR1 reads KGHSH; CDR2 reads LQKENI. The CDR3 runs to 15 residues. V was pared by 3 bases and J by 8 bases, with 9 bases of the junction left unmatched. This CDR3 is CASSPIGPGQGEAFF. CDR3 coding DNA: TGTGCCAGCTCACCCATAGGGCCGGGACAGGGGGAAGCTTTCTTT.